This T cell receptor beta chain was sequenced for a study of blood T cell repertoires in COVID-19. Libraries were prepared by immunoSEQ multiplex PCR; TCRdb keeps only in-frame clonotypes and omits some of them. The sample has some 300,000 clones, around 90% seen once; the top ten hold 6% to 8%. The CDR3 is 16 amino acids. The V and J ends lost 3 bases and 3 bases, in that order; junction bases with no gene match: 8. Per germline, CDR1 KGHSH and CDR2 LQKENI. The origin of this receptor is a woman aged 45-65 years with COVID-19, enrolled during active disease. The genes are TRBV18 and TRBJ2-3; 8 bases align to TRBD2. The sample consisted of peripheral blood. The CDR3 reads CASSPLAGGRTDTQYF. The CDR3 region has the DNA TGTGCCAGCTCACCGCTGGCGGGAGGTCGGACAGATACGCAGTATTTT.